The TCR beta chain under discussion was sequenced for a study of blood T cell repertoires in COVID-19. Method: immunoSEQ multiplex PCR; TCRdb's copy keeps in-frame clones and lacks some. This sample carries roughly 140,000 clones, roughly 76% of them seen once, and the ten largest clones take roughly 8.3%. The sample holds a few counts of this clone. The CDR3 covers 15 residues. Germline V gene data show CDR1 as MNHEY and CDR2 as SMNVEV (reference sequence). V was cut by 2 bases and J by 8 bases, with 13 bases left in between. The sequenced sample consisted of peripheral blood. This rearrangement joins TRBV27 to TRBJ1-6, with a tentative D call TRBD1 (5 bases). This TCR came from a human donor with acute or convalescent COVID-19. The donor label of this sample is uncertain. This CDR3 is CASSLGGEWYSPLHF. CDR3 coding DNA: TGTGCCAGCAGTTTAGGGGGGGAATGGTATTCACCCCTCCACTTT.